This record concerns one T cell receptor beta chain sequence. Antigen: not known. This sample is part of a study of T cell responses to AZD1222 COVID-19 vaccine. Study outcomes and limitations: Most donors were white British, females outnumbered males, and clonal diversity was possibly underestimated. Breadth and depth of Spike-specific TCRs rose after two AZD1222 doses.

The trim removed 8 bases at V and 0 bases at J, leaving 12 bases unmatched. This CDR3 has 16 amino acids. Per the germline V gene, CDR1 is ENHRY and CDR2 is SYGVKD. Assay: immunoSEQ multiplex PCR; the TCRdb copy retains only in-frame clones and omits some. The repertoire consists of some 150,000 clones, with over 75% occurring once and the leading ten covering under 8%. The chain combines TRBV10-3 with TRBJ1-2; 7 nucleotides agree with TRBD1. This sequence originates from an adult who received the MenACWY meningococcal vaccine as a control. Specimen: peripheral blood, collected 28 days after the second dose of the MenACWY control vaccine. CDR3 sequence reads: CAIGDSEGWANYGYTF. As DNA, the CDR3 is TGTGCCATCGGGGACAGCGAGGGGTGGGCTAACTATGGCTACACCTTC.